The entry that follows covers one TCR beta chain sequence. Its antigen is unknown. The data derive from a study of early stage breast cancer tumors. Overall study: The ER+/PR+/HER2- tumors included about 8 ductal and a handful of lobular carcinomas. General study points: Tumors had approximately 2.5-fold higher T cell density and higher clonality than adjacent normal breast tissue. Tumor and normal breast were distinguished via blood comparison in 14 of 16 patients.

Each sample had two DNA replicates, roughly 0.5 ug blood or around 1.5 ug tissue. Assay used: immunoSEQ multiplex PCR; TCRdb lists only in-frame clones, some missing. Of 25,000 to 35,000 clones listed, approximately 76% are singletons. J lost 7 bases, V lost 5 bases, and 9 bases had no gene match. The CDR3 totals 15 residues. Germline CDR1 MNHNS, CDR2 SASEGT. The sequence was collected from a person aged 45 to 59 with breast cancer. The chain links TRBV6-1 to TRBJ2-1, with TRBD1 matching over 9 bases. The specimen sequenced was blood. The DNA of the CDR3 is TGTGCCAGCAGTCGCAAACCGGGACAGGGAAATGAGCAGTTCTTC. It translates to CASSRKPGQGNEQFF.